Below are 12 T cell receptor beta chains sequenced from a single sample in a study of regulatory T cells in long-lasting Graves disease. Sample time point: newly diagnosed GD, antithyroid drugs for less than 3 months. The TCR library was prepared using RNA isolated from PBMCs. Libraries of TCR beta came from iRepertoire HTBI primers plus Arm-PCR of CDR3 regions. MiXCR, run by TCRdb on the multiplex PCR reads, gives a single entry per CDR3 protein. The table lists 250,000 to 300,000 distinct CDR3 sequences, roughly 18% of them singletons. The same specimen was also included in a second study, on T cells in Graves' hyperthyroidism and ophthalmopathy.

Sequencing used peripheral blood mononuclear cells (PBMCs), obtained at new diagnosis, from a patient treated with antithyroid drugs. The source of these receptors is a woman in her twenties or thirties with Graves disease.

This clonotype was seen at least ten times. V is TRBV30 and J is TRBJ2-7; 9 bases are a match to TRBD1. V trimming: 4 bases; J trimming: 4 bases; junction bases outside the gene matches: 5. The CDR3 is made up of 13 amino acids. Germline V gene data show CDR1 as GTSNPN and CDR2 as SVGIG (reference sequence). In nucleotides, the CDR3 is TGTGCCTGGAACAGGGGGCGCAGGTACGAGCAGTACTTC. Translation gives CAWNRGRRYEQYF.

This clonotype has ten or more counts. The rearrangement links TRBV11-2 to TRBJ2-2; no clear D. The length of the CDR3 is 16 residues. Germline V CDR1 and CDR2: SGHAT, FQNNGV. Trimming removed 0 bases from V and 4 bases from J, with 12 bases in between. The CDR3 sequence is CASSLDERFGTGELFF. The CDR3 region has the DNA TGTGCCAGCAGCTTAGATGAGAGGTTTGGCACCGGGGAGCTGTTTTTT.

This clonotype occurred many times. The chain's CDR3 is CASSLGRVYEQYF. The CDR3 DNA reads TGTGCCAGCAGCTTAGGGCGGGTCTACGAGCAGTACTTC. The V gene is TRBV11-2, the J gene TRBJ2-7; a weak D match, TRBD2 (5 bases). Germline lookup yields CDR1 SGHAT and CDR2 FQNNGV. The CDR3 totals 13 residues. V lost 1 base and J lost 3, with 7 bases in between.

This chain connects TRBV20-1 to TRBJ2-5; TRBD2 is a possible D gene (7 bases). Looked up from germline, CDR1 is DFQATT and CDR2 is SNEGSKA (reference sequence). This CDR3 is 14 amino acids long. V was trimmed by 1 base and J by 4 bases, leaving 13 bases between them. The CDR3 nucleotides are TGCAGTGCTAGAGTTTCGGGGGGCTTAGAGACCCAGTACTTC. Protein: CSARVSGGLETQYF.

This clonotype was found many times. The chain carries TRBV9 and TRBJ2-4; TRBD2 aligns across 9 bases. Germline CDR1 reads SGDLS; CDR2 reads YYNGEE. V lost 5 bases and J lost 0; bases outside the gene matches: 12. The length of the CDR3 is 18 residues. Written as DNA, the CDR3 is TGTGCCAGCAGTCCCGGGCTAGCGGGGTTCCTAGCCAAAAACATTCAGTACTTC. This codes for CASSPGLAGFLAKNIQYF.

This clonotype has a count of ten or more. CDR3 residues: CSAPGGSQSDTQYF. Here the CDR3 DNA reads TGCAGTGCCCCAGGGGGAAGTCAGTCAGATACGCAGTATTTT. The V gene is TRBV20-1, the J gene TRBJ2-3; the match to TRBD1 covers 7 bases. CDR1 and CDR2 (germline): DFQATT, SNEGSKA (reference sequence). The CDR3 loop spans 14 amino acids. J lost 4 bases, V lost 6 bases, and 10 bases had no gene match.

This clonotype was detected ten times or more. The chain carries TRBV6-5 and TRBJ2-5; no clear D. The length of the CDR3 is 14 residues. Germline CDR1 MNHEY, CDR2 SVGAGI. Trimming pared 0 bases from V and 5 bases from J, leaving 10 bases between. The CDR3 bases are TGTGCCAGCAGTTACTCCTGGGATTGGGAGACCCAGTACTTC. This codes for CASSYSWDWETQYF.

This clonotype has at least ten counts. This chain links TRBV6-5 with TRBJ2-6, with 7 bases aligning to TRBD1. V lost 2 bases, J lost 1 base, and 5 bases stayed unmatched. Germline V gene data show CDR1 as MNHEY and CDR2 as SVGAGI. The CDR3 covers 17 residues. CDR3 nucleotides: TGTGCCAGCAGTTACGCACAGGGGAGATCTGGGGCCAACGTCCTGACTTTC. Protein sequence: CASSYAQGRSGANVLTF.

This clonotype was recorded many times. The J gene is TRBJ1-5, the V gene TRBV20-1; D is undetermined. V was trimmed by 6 bases and J by 2 bases, leaving 11 bases between them. The CDR3 sequence is 13 residues long. Germline V gene lookup returns CDR1 DFQATT and CDR2 SNEGSKA (reference sequence). For the CDR3, the DNA is TGCAGTGCCTCGCTAAGAGGCAATCAGCCCCAGCATTTT. Translating it yields CSASLRGNQPQHF.

This clonotype came up a few times. A much larger clone sits a single nucleotide away, making a read error possible. The CDR3 sequence: CASSVVLVVGTGNQESQYF. The CDR3 DNA follows: TGTGCCAGCAGTGTTGTTCTAGTTGTCGGGACAGGGAATCAAGAGTCCCAGTACTTC. The chain carries TRBV6-1 and TRBJ2-5, with 9 bases identical to TRBD1. Germline loops: CDR1 MNHNS, CDR2 SASEGT. The CDR3 covers 19 residues.

This clonotype was picked up many times. The genes are TRBV5-1 and TRBJ1-2; D gene unclear. V was trimmed by 0 bases and J by 4 bases, leaving 4 bases between them. The CDR3 spans 12 residues. Germline V gene data show CDR1 as SGHRS and CDR2 as YFSETQ. The CDR3 reads CASSLDPYGYTF. The CDR3, as DNA: TGCGCCAGCAGCTTGGACCCCTATGGCTACACCTTC.

Ten or more counts support this clonotype. The chain combines TRBV9 with TRBJ1-1, with D uncertain. The CDR3 is 16 amino acids. Germline V gives CDR1 SGDLS, CDR2 YYNGEE. V lost 4 bases to trimming and J lost 1 base, with 17 bases between them. This CDR3 reads CASSPRLQVGNTEAFF. CDR3 sequence (DNA): TGTGCCAGCAGCCCCCGTCTCCAGGTGGGGAACACTGAAGCTTTCTTT.